Following are 16 T cell receptor beta chains from one sample sequenced in a study of PD-1 blockade in mismatch repair-deficient tumors. Assay used: immunoSEQ multiplex PCR; TCRdb lists only in-frame clones, some missing. The table lists about 38,000 clones, 80% to 90% of them singletons. Sample: peripheral blood, taken roughly 76 weeks after starting pembrolizumab. The origin of the receptors is an adult with mismatch repair-deficient cancer.

This chain uses TRBV5-6 with TRBJ2-1; 7 bases map to TRBD2. The germline CDR1 and CDR2 sequences are SGHDT and YYEEEE. After removal of 0 bases from V and 5 bases from J, the junction contained 8 bases not matched to a gene. The CDR3 loop spans 16 amino acids. The CDR3 region has the DNA TGTGCCAGCAGCTTGGGATTAGCGGGCGGACACAATGAGCAGTTCTTC. Translated, it gives CASSLGLAGGHNEQFF.

The J gene is TRBJ2-3, the V gene TRBV28, with 9 bases aligning to TRBD2. Germline trimming cut 5 bases from V and 2 bases from J; bases unmatched to any gene: 8. CDR1 is MDHEN and CDR2 is SYDVKM in the germline V gene. The CDR3 length is 16 residues. CDR3 region: CASSRPGTSFTDTQYF. The CDR3 DNA follows: TGTGCCAGCAGTCGTCCCGGGACTAGCTTCACAGATACGCAGTATTTT.

This clone was detected a few times. The chain links TRBV6-5 to TRBJ2-5; no clear D. The V and J ends lost 5 bases and 5 bases respectively, with 15 bases between them. CDR3 length: 14 residues. Germline V gene sequence: CDR1 MNHEY, CDR2 SVGAGI. CDR3 in DNA: TGTGCCAGCAGTACTCCCCCCCTCACGGAGACCCAGTACTTC. Translation: CASSTPPLTETQYF.

The chain combines TRBV19 with TRBJ2-2; D gene uncertain. The CDR3 sequence is 15 residues long. Germline CDR1 reads LNHDA; CDR2 reads SQIVND (reference sequence). With 0 bases removed from V and 5 bases from J, the gap between germline ends came to 10 bases. The CDR3 here is CASSIDQWFTGELFF. Written as DNA, the CDR3 is TGTGCCAGTAGTATAGATCAGTGGTTTACCGGGGAGCTGTTTTTT.

The gene calls are TRBV2 and TRBJ1-1; 7 bases fit TRBD1. The germline CDR1 and CDR2 sequences are SNHLY and FYNNEI. The CDR3 extends over 15 amino acids. V gave up 6 bases and J gave up 1 base; unmatched junction bases: 8. The CDR3 sequence: CASRSRGLRNTEAFF. The CDR3 DNA follows: TGTGCCAGCAGGTCCAGGGGGTTAAGGAACACTGAAGCTTTCTTT. The full variable domain, with the rest looked up from reference TRBV2 and TRBJ1-1, is EPEVTQTPSHQVTQMGQEVILRCVPISNHLYFYWYRQILGQKVEFLVSFYNNEISEKSEIFDDQFSVERPDGSNFTLKIRSTKLEDSAMYFCASRSRGLRNTEAFFGQGTRLTVV.

The genes are TRBV7-2 and TRBJ1-5; possible D gene TRBD1, 6 bases. Germline V gene lookup returns CDR1 SGHTA and CDR2 FQGNSA. The CDR3 has 14 amino acids. V lost 5 bases, J lost 5 bases, and 13 bases lay in between. CDR3 loop: CASSPRRGHQPQHF. CDR3 sequence (DNA): TGTGCCAGCAGCCCTCGGCGGGGGCATCAGCCCCAGCATTTT. The whole variable domain, filled in from reference TRBV7-2 and TRBJ1-5, reads GAGVSQSPSNKVTEKGKDVELRCDPISGHTALYWYRQSLGQGLEFLIYFQGNSAPDKSGLPSDRFSAERTGGSVSTLTIQRTQQEDSAVYLCASSPRRGHQPQHFGDGTRLSIL.

The chain combines TRBV11-3 with TRBJ2-7; D could derive from TRBD1 or TRBD2 (5 bases each). The CDR3 spans 13 residues. Trimming cost V 5 bases and J 7 bases, with 15 bases left between them. From germline, CDR1 is SGHNT and CDR2 YENEEA. The DNA of the CDR3 is TGTGCCAGCAGCCCACGGGACGCGGTTGAGCAGTACTTC. Translated, it gives CASSPRDAVEQYF.

The chain couples TRBV19 to TRBJ1-2, with TRBD1 matching over 8 bases. The CDR3 sequence is 15 residues long. Unmatched junction bases numbered 12, after V lost 6 bases and J lost 6 bases. From germline, CDR1 is LNHDA and CDR2 SQIVND (reference sequence). CDR3: CASRANAGGRHGYTF. DNA of the CDR3: TGTGCCAGTAGAGCAAATGCAGGGGGCCGACATGGCTACACCTTC.

This clone was found a few times. The genes are TRBV7-9 and TRBJ2-5; D is unresolved. V was clipped by 7 bases and J by 4 bases, with 16 bases between them. Germline CDR1 and CDR2: SEHNR and FQNEAQ (reference sequence). The CDR3 runs 14 residues. The CDR3 reads CASTSALQPETQYF. As DNA, the CDR3 is TGTGCCAGCACTTCCGCCTTACAACCAGAGACCCAGTACTTC.

V and J are TRBV10-3 and TRBJ2-2, with 7 bases matching TRBD2. The CDR3 covers 13 residues. Per the germline V gene, CDR1 is ENHRY and CDR2 is SYGVKD. V shed 8 bases, J shed 5 bases, and the junction held 5 bases outside the gene matches. As DNA, the CDR3 is TGTGCCATCTGGCAGGGAGGGACCGGGGAGCTGTTTTTT. Encoded protein: CAIWQGGTGELFF.

This clone was counted only a few times. This chain links TRBV9 with TRBJ2-5; D might be TRBD1 (5 bases). The V end lost 0 bases, the J end lost 0 bases, and 15 bases lay between the germline ends. The CDR3 runs 17 residues. CDR1 SGDLS and CDR2 YYNGEE come from the germline V gene. The CDR3 DNA sequence: TGTGCCAGCAGCGTAGATGAAGGGGCCATCTACCAAGAGACCCAGTACTTC. Protein product: CASSVDEGAIYQETQYF. The full variable domain, in which reference TRBV9 and TRBJ2-5 provide the parts outside the CDR3, is DSGVTQTPKHLITATGQRVTLRCSPRSGDLSVYWYQQSLDQGLQFLIQYYNGEERAKGNILERFSAQQFPDLHSELNLSSLELGDSALYFCASSVDEGAIYQETQYFGPGTRLLVL.

The chain employs TRBV27 and TRBJ2-3; D unresolved. The CDR3 is made up of 15 amino acids. Germline V gene lookup returns CDR1 MNHEY and CDR2 SMNVEV (reference sequence). V was trimmed by 5 bases and J by 0 bases, leaving 12 bases between them. CDR3 region: CASSPTTYSTDTQYF. Written as DNA, the CDR3 is TGTGCCAGCAGTCCCACCACTTATAGCACAGATACGCAGTATTTT.

This clone is a singleton in its sample. V gene TRBV19 combines with J gene TRBJ2-1; a possible D gene is TRBD2 (6 bases). CDR3 size: 16 residues. Germline loops: CDR1 LNHDA, CDR2 SQIVND (reference sequence). Trimming took 7 bases from V and 5 from J, leaving 21 bases between them. The CDR3 here is CASTGVLKLGHNEQFF. The CDR3 DNA sequence: TGTGCCAGTACGGGGGTCTTGAAGCTCGGGCACAATGAGCAGTTCTTC.

The rearrangement joins TRBV7-2 to TRBJ2-4; a possible D gene is TRBD2 (7 bases). The germline gives CDR1 SGHTA, CDR2 FQGNSA. The CDR3 is 16 residues long. Deletions cut 3 bases from V and 6 bases from J, with 18 bases between. The chain's CDR3 is CASSFSRGGRRNIQYF. The DNA for the CDR3 is TGTGCCAGCAGCTTTTCCAGGGGCGGGAGACGAAACATTCAGTACTTC.

CDR3 region: CASSQGLAGDREQFF. The CDR3 DNA sequence: TGTGCCAGCAGCCAGGGACTAGCGGGAGATCGGGAGCAGTTCTTC. The genes are TRBV7-3 and TRBJ2-1; 14 bases agree with TRBD2. The CDR3 totals 15 residues. Trimming at V came to 5 bases and at J to 10 bases, leaving 7 bases not matched to a gene. Per the germline V gene, CDR1 is SGHTA and CDR2 is FQGTGA.

Points on this clone: The germline gene is not matched at one end of the junction; a read error may be the cause. The gene calls are TRBV7-7 and TRBJ2-3, with 7 bases that match TRBD1. Germline CDR1 reads SSHAT; CDR2 reads FNYEAQ (reference sequence). There are 14 residues in the CDR3. The CDR3 spells CASSRTGLTDTQYF. CDR3 nucleotide sequence: TGTGCTAGCAGCCGGACAGGCTTGACAGATACGCAGTATTTT. Drawing the rest from reference TRBV7-7 and TRBJ2-3, the complete variable domain is GAGVSQSPRYKVTKRGQDVTLRCDPISSHATLYWYQQALGQGPEFLTYFNYEAQPDKSGLPSDRFSAERPEGSISTLTIQRTEQRDSAMYRCASSRTGLTDTQYFGPGTRLTVL.